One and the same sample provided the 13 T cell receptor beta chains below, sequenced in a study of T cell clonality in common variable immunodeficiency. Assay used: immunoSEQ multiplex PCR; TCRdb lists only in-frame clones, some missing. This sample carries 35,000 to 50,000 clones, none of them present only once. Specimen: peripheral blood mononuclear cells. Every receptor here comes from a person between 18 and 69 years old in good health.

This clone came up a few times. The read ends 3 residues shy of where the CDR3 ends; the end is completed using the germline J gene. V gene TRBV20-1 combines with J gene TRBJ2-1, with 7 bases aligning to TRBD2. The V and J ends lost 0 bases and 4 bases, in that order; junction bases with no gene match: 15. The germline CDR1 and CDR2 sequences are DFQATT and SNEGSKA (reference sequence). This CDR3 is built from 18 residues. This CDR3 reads CSARDGKWSSGPYNEQFF. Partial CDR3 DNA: TGCAGTGCTAGAGATGGAAAGTGGAGTAGCGGGCCGTACAATGAG.

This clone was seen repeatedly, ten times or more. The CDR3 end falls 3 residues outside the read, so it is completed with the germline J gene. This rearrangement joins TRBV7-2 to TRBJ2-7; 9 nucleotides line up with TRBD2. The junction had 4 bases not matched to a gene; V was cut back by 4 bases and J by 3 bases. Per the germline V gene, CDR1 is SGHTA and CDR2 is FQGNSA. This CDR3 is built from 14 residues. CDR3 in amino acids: CASSWGTSNYEQYF. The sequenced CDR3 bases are TGTGCCAGCAGCTGGGGGACTAGCAACTACGAG.

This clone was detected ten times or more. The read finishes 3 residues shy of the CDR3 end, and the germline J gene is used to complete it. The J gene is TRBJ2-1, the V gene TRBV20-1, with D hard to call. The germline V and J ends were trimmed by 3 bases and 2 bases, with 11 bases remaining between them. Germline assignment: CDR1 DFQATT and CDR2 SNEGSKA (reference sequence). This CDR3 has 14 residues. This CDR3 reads CSASPAAAYNEQFF. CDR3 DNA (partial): TGCAGTGCTAGTCCGGCGGCAGCCTACAATGAG.

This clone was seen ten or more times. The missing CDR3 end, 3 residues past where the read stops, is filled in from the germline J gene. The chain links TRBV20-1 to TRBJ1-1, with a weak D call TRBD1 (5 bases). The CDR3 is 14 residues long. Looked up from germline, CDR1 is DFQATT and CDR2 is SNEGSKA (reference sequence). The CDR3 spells CSARDPQGVREAFF. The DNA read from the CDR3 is TGCAGTGCTAGAGATCCCCAGGGAGTAAGGGAA.

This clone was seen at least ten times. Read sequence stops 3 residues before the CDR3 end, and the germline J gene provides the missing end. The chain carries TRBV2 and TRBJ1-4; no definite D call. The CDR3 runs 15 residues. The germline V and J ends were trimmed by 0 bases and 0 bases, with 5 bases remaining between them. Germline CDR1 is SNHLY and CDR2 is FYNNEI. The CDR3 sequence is CASSEARSTNEKLFF. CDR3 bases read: TGTGCCAGCAGTGAAGCCCGGTCAACTAATGAAAAA.

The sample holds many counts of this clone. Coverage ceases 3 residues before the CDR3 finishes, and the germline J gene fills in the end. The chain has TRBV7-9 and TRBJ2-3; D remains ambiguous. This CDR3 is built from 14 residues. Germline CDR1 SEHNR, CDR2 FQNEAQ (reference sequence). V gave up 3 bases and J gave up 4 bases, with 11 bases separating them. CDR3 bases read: TGTGCCAGCAGCTTTGTGGGCCCTTCAGATACG. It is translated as CASSFVGPSDT. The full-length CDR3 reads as CASSFVGPSDTQYF.

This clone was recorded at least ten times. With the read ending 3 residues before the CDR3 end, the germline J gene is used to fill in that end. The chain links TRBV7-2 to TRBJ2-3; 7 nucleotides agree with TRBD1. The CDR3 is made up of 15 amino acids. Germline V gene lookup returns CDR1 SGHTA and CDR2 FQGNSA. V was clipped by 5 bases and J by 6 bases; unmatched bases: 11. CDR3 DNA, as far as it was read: TGTGCCAGCAGCCCTCGTGACAGGGTCGGGGATACG. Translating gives CASSPRDRVGDT. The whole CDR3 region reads CASSPRDRVGDTQYF.

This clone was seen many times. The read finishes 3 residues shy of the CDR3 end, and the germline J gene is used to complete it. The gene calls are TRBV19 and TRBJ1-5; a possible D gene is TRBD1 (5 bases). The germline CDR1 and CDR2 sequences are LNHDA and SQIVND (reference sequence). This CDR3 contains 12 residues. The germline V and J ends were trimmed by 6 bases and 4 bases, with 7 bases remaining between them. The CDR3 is CASSRVNQPQHF. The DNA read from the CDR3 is TGTGCCAGTAGCAGGGTTAATCAGCCC. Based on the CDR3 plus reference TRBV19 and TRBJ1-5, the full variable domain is DGGITQSPKYLFRKEGQNVTLSCEQNLNHDAMYWYRQDPGQGLRLIYYSQIVNDFQKGDIAEGYSVSREKKESFPLTVTSAQKNPTAFYLCASSRVNQPQHFGDGTRLSIL.

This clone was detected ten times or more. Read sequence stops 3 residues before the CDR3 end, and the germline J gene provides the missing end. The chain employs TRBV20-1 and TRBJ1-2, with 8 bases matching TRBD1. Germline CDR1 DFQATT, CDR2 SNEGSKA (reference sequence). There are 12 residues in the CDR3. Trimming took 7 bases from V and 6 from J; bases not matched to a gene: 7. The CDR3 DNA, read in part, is TGCAGTGTTCTACCCAGGGGGCATGGC. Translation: CSVLPRGHG. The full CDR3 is CSVLPRGHGYTF.

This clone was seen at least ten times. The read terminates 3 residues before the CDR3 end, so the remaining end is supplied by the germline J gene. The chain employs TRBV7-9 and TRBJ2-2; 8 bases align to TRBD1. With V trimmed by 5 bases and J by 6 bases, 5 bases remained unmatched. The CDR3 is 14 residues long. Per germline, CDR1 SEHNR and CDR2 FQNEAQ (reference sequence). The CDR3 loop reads CASSRQGKSGELFF. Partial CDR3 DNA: TGTGCCAGCAGCAGACAGGGGAAATCCGGGGAG.

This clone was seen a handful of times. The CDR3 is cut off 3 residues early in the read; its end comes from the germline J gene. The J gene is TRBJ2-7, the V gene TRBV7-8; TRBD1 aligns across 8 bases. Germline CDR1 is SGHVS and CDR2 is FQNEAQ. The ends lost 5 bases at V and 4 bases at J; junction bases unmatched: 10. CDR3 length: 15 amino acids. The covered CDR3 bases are TGTGCCAGCAGCCAAGGGGGCAGGGGGCAGTACGAG. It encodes CASSQGGRGQYE. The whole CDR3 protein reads CASSQGGRGQYEQYF.

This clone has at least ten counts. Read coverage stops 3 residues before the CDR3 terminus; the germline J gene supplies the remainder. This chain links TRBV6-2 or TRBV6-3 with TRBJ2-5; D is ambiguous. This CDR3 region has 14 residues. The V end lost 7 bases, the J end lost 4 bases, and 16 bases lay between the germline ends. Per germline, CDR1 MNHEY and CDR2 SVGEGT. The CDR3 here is CASTAFTSGETQYF. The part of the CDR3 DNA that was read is TGTGCCAGCACGGCATTTACCTCAGGAGAGACC.

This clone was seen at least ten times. The sequenced part of the CDR3 DNA is TGTGCCATCAGTCCAGCGGACAGGGGGCTTTACGAG. Its protein is CAISPADRGLYE. The full CDR3 sequence reads CAISPADRGLYEQYF. The genes are TRBV10-3 and TRBJ2-7; 11 bases align to TRBD1. The read ends 3 residues early relative to the CDR3; the germline J gene fills the gap. The V gene's germline CDR1 is ENHRY and CDR2 SYGVKD. There are 15 residues in the CDR3. After removal of 5 bases from V and 4 bases from J, the junction contained 7 bases not matched to a gene.